This T cell receptor beta chain was documented in a study of blood T cell repertoires in COVID-19. Across the study: From the United States, Italy and Spain came samples of acute and convalescent COVID-19. Sample material is recorded as cDNA or gDNA derived from T cells, B-cell-depleted T cells, or PBMCs.

As originally analysed: Estimates of nucleated cell counts were drawn from the amplification of reference gene primers. Here immunoSEQ multiplex PCR was the method, and the copy in TCRdb shows in-frame clones only, minus some. That table is the source of V, J and clone size, and D and trimming were worked out from the DNA. This sample has roughly 120,000 clones, with approximately 87% found just once. Germline CDR1 and CDR2: SGHDN and FVKESK. V lost 4 bases and J 4 bases, leaving 19 bases between the germline ends. This CDR3 has 16 residues. This clone was seen just once. The specimen sequenced was peripheral blood. The chain carries TRBV14 and TRBJ1-2; D is perhaps TRBD1 (5 bases). The sequence derives from an older woman with acute or convalescent COVID-19. The CDR3 DNA sequence: TGTGCCAGCAGCCTCACAGGACAATCACGAAGCTATGGCTACACCTTC. Its translation: CASSLTGQSRSYGYTF. The variable domain in full, completed from reference TRBV14 and TRBJ1-2, reads EAGVTQFPSHSVIEKGQTVTLRCDPISGHDNLYWYRRVMGKEIKFLLHFVKESKQDESGMPNNRFLAERTGGTYSTLKVQPAELEDSGVYFCASSLTGQSRSYGYTFGSGTRLTVV.